Only a few counts were recorded for the clone carrying this TCR beta chain. Its antigen is unknown. The data were produced by immunoSEQ multiplex PCR, yet TCRdb's version contains in-frame clones alone and is incomplete. The sample lists some 42,000 clones, about 80% occurring once. These data belong to a study of lymphopenia after photon versus proton radiotherapy. Study results and caveats: A bigger post-nadir fall in TCR diversity correlated inversely with survival time in deceased patients. Relative stability marked proton patients; photon patients lost diversity and naive cells. After the lymphocyte nadir, photon-treated repertoires showed oligoclonal expansion, especially of CD8+ Temra cells.

CDR3 length: 12 amino acids. V was trimmed by 8 bases and J by 6 bases, leaving 14 bases between them. Germline values: CDR1 KGHSH, CDR2 LQKENI. The sample in question was peripheral blood, obtained from a patient treated with proton-based radiotherapy. This TCR derives from a woman in her 70s with pancreatic cancer. This chain connects TRBV18 to TRBJ2-7; TRBD2 is a possible D gene (6 bases). The CDR3 is CASHGGVSEQYF. The DNA of the CDR3 is TGTGCCAGCCACGGGGGAGTGAGCGAGCAGTACTTC.